Below are 14 T cell receptor beta chains sequenced from a single sample in a study of blood T cell dynamics during melanoma immunotherapy. Assay: immunoSEQ multiplex PCR; the TCRdb copy retains only in-frame clones and omits some. In the table there are around 15,000 clones, over 90% of which are singletons. Time point indicated: week 3, after first cycle of checkpoint inhibitor. The material was effector memory CD8+ T cells from blood, obtained from a patient treated with checkpoint blockade. These TCRs come from a human donor with melanoma.

This chain connects TRBV5-1 to TRBJ1-2, with D perhaps matching TRBD1 (5 bases). Germline CDR1 SGHRS, CDR2 YFSETQ. This CDR3 region has 14 residues. The V end lost 0 bases, the J end lost 7 bases, and 13 bases lay between the germline ends. DNA for the CDR3: TGCGCCAGCAGCTTGGACAGGCCCCGGCTTGGCTACACCTTC. Amino acids: CASSLDRPRLGYTF.

The chain recombines TRBV7-8 with TRBJ2-5; a weak D match, TRBD2 (6 bases). Trimming left V 5 bases short and J 5 bases short, with 12 bases between. The CDR3 has 13 residues. The germline CDR1 and CDR2 sequences are SGHVS and FQNEAQ. The CDR3 DNA sequence: TGTGCCAGCAGCCGGGACTCCCGGGAGACCCAGTACTTC. Its protein product is CASSRDSRETQYF.

The V and J genes are TRBV2 and TRBJ2-7, with D possibly TRBD2 on 6 matching bases. CDR1 is SNHLY and CDR2 is FYNNEI in the germline V gene. There are 12 residues in the CDR3. Trimming removed 8 bases from V and 3 bases from J, with 11 bases in between. The CDR3 protein is CASLTSFYEQYF. The CDR3 nucleotides read TGTGCCAGCCTGACTAGTTTCTACGAGCAGTACTTC. Full variable domain (remainder filled in from reference TRBV2 and TRBJ2-7): EPEVTQTPSHQVTQMGQEVILRCVPISNHLYFYWYRQILGQKVEFLVSFYNNEISEKSEIFDDQFSVERPDGSNFTLKIRSTKLEDSAMYFCASLTSFYEQYFGPGTRLTVT.

The chain employs TRBV29-1 and TRBJ2-1, with D possibly being TRBD2 (5 bases). The V gene's germline CDR1 is SQVTM and CDR2 ANQGSEA. The CDR3 extends over 15 amino acids. V was cut by 4 bases and J by 3 bases, with 16 bases left in between. CDR3 residues: CSVGSPTRGYNEQFF. In nucleotides, the CDR3 is TGCAGCGTTGGGTCACCAACTAGAGGCTACAATGAGCAGTTCTTC.

J is TRBJ2-7 and V is TRBV29-1, with a possible D match to TRBD2 (6 bases). The CDR3 extends over 13 amino acids. Germline V gene lookup returns CDR1 SQVTM and CDR2 ANQGSEA. Deletions cut 4 bases from V and 6 bases from J, with 16 bases between. The CDR3 reads CSVGPGESTEQYF. For the CDR3, the DNA is TGCAGCGTTGGGCCGGGGGAAAGTACCGAGCAGTACTTC.

This sequence joins TRBV9 and TRBJ1-2; weak D call: TRBD1 (5 bases). This CDR3 has 12 residues. Trimming pared 0 bases from V and 5 bases from J, leaving 5 bases between. Germline lookup yields CDR1 SGDLS and CDR2 YYNGEE. The CDR3 is CASSVAGYGYTF. CDR3 nucleotide sequence: TGTGCCAGCAGCGTAGCAGGGTATGGCTACACCTTC.

The chain uses TRBV5-5 and TRBJ2-7; D is possibly TRBD1 (5 bases). CDR1 is SGHKS, CDR2 YYEKEE, per germline (reference sequence). V was trimmed by 2 bases and J by 2 bases, leaving 11 bases between them. This CDR3 is built from 14 residues. This chain's CDR3 is CASSFGPTAYEQYF. DNA for the CDR3: TGTGCCAGCAGCTTTGGGCCGACAGCCTACGAGCAGTACTTC.

The chain joins TRBV6-9 to TRBJ2-1; D call uncertain. Trimming pared 4 bases from V and 10 bases from J, leaving 20 bases between. This CDR3 has 15 residues. Germline V CDR1 and CDR2: MNHGY, SVAAGI. CDR3 amino acids: CASSCGLRRLQEQFF. CDR3 coding DNA: TGTGCCAGCAGTTGTGGGCTCCGCCGTCTACAAGAGCAGTTCTTC.

The chain joins TRBV28 to TRBJ1-1, with a tentative D call TRBD1 (5 bases). The germline V gene has CDR1 MDHEN and CDR2 SYDVKM. The CDR3 runs to 18 residues. V was clipped by 3 bases and J by 1 base, with 21 bases between them. The chain's CDR3 is CASSLGGVSEVTNTEAFF. The CDR3 DNA sequence: TGTGCCAGCAGTTTGGGGGGGGTCTCGGAGGTGACGAACACTGAAGCTTTCTTT.

This clone was picked up one time. The J gene is TRBJ2-7, the V gene TRBV2, with 10 positions matching TRBD2. The CDR3 spans 14 residues. Per germline, CDR1 SNHLY and CDR2 FYNNEI. With 7 bases clipped from V and 4 bases from J, the junction kept 7 bases outside the gene matches. DNA of the CDR3: TGTGCCAGCATCGCGCCGGGACTAGCGTACGAGCAGTACTTC. Its translation is CASIAPGLAYEQYF.

Worth noting for this clone: The identical CDR3 is also encoded by other nucleotide sequences in the sample. The chain combines TRBV9 with TRBJ2-1, with D unclear. Germline lookup yields CDR1 SGDLS and CDR2 YYNGEE. Deletions cut 3 bases from V and 7 bases from J, with 2 bases between. This CDR3 spans 10 amino acids. The CDR3 DNA is TGTGCCAGCAGCGGTAATGAGCAGTTCTTC. It yields the protein CASSGNEQFF.

The chain couples TRBV2 to TRBJ2-5; D might be TRBD1 or TRBD2, each matching 5 bases. With the DNA end fitting TRBJ2-7 better, the J assignment may be wrong. Looked up from germline, CDR1 is SNHLY and CDR2 is FYNNEI. The CDR3 length is 13 residues. The CDR3 DNA reads as TGTGCCACCTCACAGGACTTCTCCTACGAGCAGTACTTC. Its translation: CATSQDFSYEQYF.

The genes are TRBV9 and TRBJ2-5; D may be TRBD1 or TRBD2 (7 bases each). The V end was cut by 4 bases, the J end by 7 bases, with 14 bases between. The germline gives CDR1 SGDLS, CDR2 YYNGEE. The CDR3 has 13 amino acids. CDR3 amino acids: CASSQGGQGTQYF. The CDR3 DNA follows: TGTGCCAGCAGCCAGGGGGGGCAGGGGACCCAGTACTTC.

CDR3 coding DNA: TGTGCCAGTAGTCTTACTCGGGACGGACTCTATGGCTACACCTTC. It translates to CASSLTRDGLYGYTF. The J gene is TRBJ1-2, the V gene TRBV19, with a possible D match to TRBD1 (5 bases). Trimming took off 5 bases at V and 4 bases at J, with 17 bases between the two ends. CDR3 size: 15 residues. Germline CDR1 and CDR2: LNHDA and SQIVND (reference sequence).